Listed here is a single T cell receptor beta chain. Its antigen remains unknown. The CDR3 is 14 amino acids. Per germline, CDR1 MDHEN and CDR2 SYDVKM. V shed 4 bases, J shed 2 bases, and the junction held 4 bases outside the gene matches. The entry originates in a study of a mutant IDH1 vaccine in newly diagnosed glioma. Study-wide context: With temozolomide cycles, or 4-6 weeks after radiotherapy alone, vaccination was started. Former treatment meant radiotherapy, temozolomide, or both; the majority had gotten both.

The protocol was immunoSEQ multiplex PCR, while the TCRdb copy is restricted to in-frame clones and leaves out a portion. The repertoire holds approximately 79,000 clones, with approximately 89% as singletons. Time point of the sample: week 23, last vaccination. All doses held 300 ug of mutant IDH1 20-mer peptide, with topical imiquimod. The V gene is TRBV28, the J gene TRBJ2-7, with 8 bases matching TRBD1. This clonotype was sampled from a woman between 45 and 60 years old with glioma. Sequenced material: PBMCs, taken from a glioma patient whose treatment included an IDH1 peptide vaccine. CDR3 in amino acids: CASSYRGEAYEQYF. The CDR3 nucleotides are TGTGCCAGCAGTTACAGGGGGGAGGCCTACGAGCAGTACTTC.